This T cell receptor (beta chain) was sequenced for a study of blood T cell repertoires in COVID-19. Study context: Italy, Spain and the United States were the sources of the convalescent and acute COVID-19 samples.

Germline V gives CDR1 LGHNA, CDR2 YSLEER. This CDR3 spans 16 amino acids. The V segment lost 2 bases and the J segment 3 bases; nucleotides outside the gene matches: 9. Profiled with immunoSEQ multiplex PCR; TCRdb holds only in-frame clones, not every one. This table holds about 110,000 clones, about 85% found once. This clone occurred once. Sequencing was carried out using peripheral blood. This TCR derives from a human donor in a cohort sampled during active COVID-19. The gene calls are TRBV4-3 and TRBJ2-7, with 8 bases matching TRBD1. The CDR3 region is CASSQMGQEMGYEQYF. As DNA, the CDR3 is TGCGCCAGCAGCCAAATGGGACAGGAGATGGGCTACGAGCAGTACTTC.